This T cell receptor (beta chain) was captured in a study of shared clonotypes between healthy human individuals. Study at large: Per donor, CD8 memory used one plate, CD8 naive used two, CD4 memory used three and CD4 naive used three. Study-level points and caveats: Rarefaction gave evidence that sorted-subset sequencing remained incomplete despite large depth.

Measured with immunoSEQ multiplex PCR; TCRdb has only the in-frame clones, and not every one. The table records some 120,000 clones, roughly 70% of them present only once. Healthy and HIV-negative, the adult donors had no recent acute infections or vaccinations. The CDR3 covers 13 residues. The V and J ends lost 7 bases and 5 bases respectively, with 13 bases between them. Germline CDR1 and CDR2: MDHEN and SYDVKM. This clone showed up just once. Its antigen remains unknown. The chain joins TRBV28 to TRBJ2-3; D unclear. This clonotype was obtained from a woman in her thirties in good health. Sequenced material: memory CD8+ T cells sorted from blood. Indicated subset: CD45RO+ cells pooled with CCR7-negative TemRA cells. The CDR3 DNA reads TGTGCCAGCAAGAGGACGGGCTTAGATACGCAGTATTTT. Residues: CASKRTGLDTQYF.